The 2 T cell receptor beta chains presented below share a single source sample, sequenced in a study of OX40 agonist ivuxolimab in advanced cancers. The table came from immunoSEQ multiplex PCR; TCRdb's copy has only in-frame clones and leaves some out. The sample lists more than 55,000 clones, more than 75% occurring once. This material consisted of CD4+ or CD8+ T cells sorted from blood, taken in a trial of the OX40 agonist ivuxolimab. The origin of the receptors is an adult with an advanced solid tumor such as melanoma, head and neck, liver or kidney cancer.

The CDR3: CAWSNGGVYEQYF. The CDR3 DNA reads as TGTGCCTGGAGTAACGGGGGGGTCTACGAGCAGTACTTC. This chain links TRBV30 with TRBJ2-7; TRBD2 aligns across 8 bases. The V gene's germline CDR1 is GTSNPN and CDR2 SVGIG (reference sequence). The CDR3 length is 13 residues. The ends lost 2 bases at V and 3 bases at J; junction bases unmatched: 3.

This rearrangement joins TRBV25-1 to TRBJ2-2; 12 bases agree with TRBD2. The CDR3 runs to 18 residues. V gave up 3 bases and J gave up 5 bases; unmatched junction bases: 10. Germline CDR1 and CDR2: MGHDK and SYGVNS. CDR3 bases: TGTGCCAGCAGTGATGCGACTAGCGGGAGATCGATGACCGGGGAGCTGTTTTTT. This codes for CASSDATSGRSMTGELFF.